A single sample gave rise to the 8 T cell receptor beta chains below, sequenced in a study of PD-1 blockade in classical Hodgkin lymphoma. The assay was immunoSEQ multiplex PCR, and TCRdb's table has in-frame clones only and misses some. The sample records 55,000 to 65,000 clones, 80% to 90% being singletons. Each and every patient relapsed after autologous stem cell transplantation, and patients got differing brentuximab vedotin exposure. The sequencing used peripheral blood mononuclear cells (PBMCs), collected at baseline. The receptors stem from a human donor with classical Hodgkin lymphoma.

This chain links TRBV20-1 with TRBJ1-2; D perhaps matches TRBD1 (6 bases). Germline CDR1 DFQATT, CDR2 SNEGSKA (reference sequence). The length of the CDR3 is 11 residues. CDR3 sequence reads: CYPGEGVGYTF. The DNA of the CDR3 is TGCTACCCGGGGGAGGGGGTCGGCTACACCTTC.

The rearrangement joins TRBV2 to TRBJ2-5; 7 bases are shared with TRBD2. Trimming removed 5 bases from V and 5 bases from J; junction bases left unmatched: 11. Germline V CDR1 and CDR2: SNHLY, FYNNEI. The CDR3 extends over 15 amino acids. The CDR3 coding sequence is TGTGCCAGCAGTACGACTAGCTCCCGGGGGGAGACCCAGTACTTC. This sequence encodes CASSTTSSRGETQYF. The variable domain in full, with the rest retrieved from reference TRBV2 and TRBJ2-5, is EPEVTQTPSHQVTQMGQEVILRCVPISNHLYFYWYRQILGQKVEFLVSFYNNEISEKSEIFDDQFSVERPDGSNFTLKIRSTKLEDSAMYFCASSTTSSRGETQYFGPGTRLLVL.

This clone has a single count. A junction boundary mismatches the germline segment, possibly from a read error. The chain has TRBV2 and TRBJ2-7; D ambiguous. The germline gives CDR1 SNHLY, CDR2 FYNNEI. The CDR3 extends over 10 amino acids. The CDR3 is CASNSPEQYF. In DNA form, the CDR3 reads TGCGCCAGCAACAGCCCCGAGCAGTACTTC.

As concerns this clone: The junction does not match germline at one end; this may be a read error. The chain combines TRBV7-7 with TRBJ2-5; 9 bases agree with TRBD2. The germline CDR1 and CDR2 sequences are SSHAT and FNYEAQ (reference sequence). The CDR3 has 15 amino acids. The chain's CDR3 is CASSPLGLASETQYF. CDR3 nucleotide sequence: TGTGCTAGCAGCCCATTAGGACTAGCGTCAGAGACCCAGTACTTC.

The V and J genes are TRBV18 and TRBJ1-1, with 8 bases lining up with TRBD1. This CDR3 comprises 14 residues. Germline trimming cut 4 bases from V and 5 bases from J; bases unmatched to any gene: 6. Looked up from germline, CDR1 is KGHSH and CDR2 is LQKENI. CDR3 loop: CASSLGQELTEAFF. The CDR3 region has the DNA TGTGCCAGCTCACTGGGACAGGAGTTAACTGAAGCTTTCTTT.

This clone was observed a single time. The chain is built from TRBV21-1 and TRBJ1-2. TRBV21-1 is labeled a pseudogene. There are 17 residues in the CDR3. The CDR3 DNA reads TGTGCCAGCAGCAAAGATGGTGGCGACTTACCAAACTATGGCTACACCTTC. It yields the protein CASSKDGGDLPNYGYTF.

This clone was picked up a small number of times. CDR3 region: CASRFPSNTGELFF. CDR3 sequence (DNA): TGTGCCAGCAGGTTTCCCTCGAACACCGGGGAGCTGTTTTTT. The chain has TRBV2 and TRBJ2-2, with D hard to call. The V gene's germline CDR1 is SNHLY and CDR2 FYNNEI. Trimming pared 6 bases from V and 0 bases from J, leaving 8 bases between. The CDR3 runs to 14 residues.

This chain joins TRBV6-6 and TRBJ1-6; D not resolved. Germline V gene lookup returns CDR1 MNHNY and CDR2 SVGAGI (reference sequence). This CDR3 is 16 amino acids long. Trimming stripped 0 bases from V and 8 bases from J, with 14 bases between. The CDR3 protein is CASSYSDPYQYSPLHF. DNA for the CDR3: TGTGCCAGCAGTTACTCGGACCCCTACCAATATTCACCCCTCCACTTT.